Sequencing of this T cell receptor (beta chain) was carried out in a study of blood T cell repertoires in COVID-19. Study-level information: Both acute and convalescent COVID-19 samples were obtained from the United States, Italy and Spain.

V lost 0 bases and J lost 6, with 15 bases in between. CDR1 and CDR2 from the germline V gene are MNHEY and SVGAGI. CDR3 length equals 16 residues. Per the authors' pipeline: Researchers report that nucleated cell counts were estimated from reference gene primer amplification. The table came from immunoSEQ multiplex PCR; TCRdb's copy has only in-frame clones and leaves some out. The V and J calls and clone size come from that table; D and trimming were worked out from the DNA. The data contain about 400,000 clones, under 90% of them singletons. Participants' own reports of clinical history determined their cohort assignment. For recovered donors of Cohort 3, there were two negative PCRs, clearance, or symptom resolution.

This receptor was obtained from a woman in her thirties who had recovered from COVID-19. Sequencing was performed on PBMCs or T cells enriched from blood (not recorded which). This chain connects TRBV6-5 to TRBJ2-1; possible D gene TRBD1, 6 bases. CDR3 loop: CASSYSPRGRGNEQFF. In DNA, the CDR3 is TGTGCCAGCAGTTACTCCCCCAGGGGACGGGGCAATGAGCAGTTCTTC.